This is a list of T cell receptor beta chains from one sample in a study of beta chain features in type 1 diabetes. The repertoire was sequenced with immunoSEQ multiplex PCR; TCRdb's copy has only in-frame clones and lacks some. The sample holds under 900,000 clones, 17% seen once. The sequenced sample consisted of naive CD4+ T cells from blood. The receptors shown here come from a woman between 18 and 29 years old in good health. CDR3s include the opening cysteine and the closing phenylalanine or tryptophan. Each record gives: CDR3 DNA, CDR3 protein, clone size, V gene, J gene, D gene. The D gene is left open where the match is weak. Some rows have no size entry. The others give once, few or many, or a class for an expanded clone.

CDR3 DNA: TGCGCCAGCAGCTTGCAAGGCAGCCTACGACCCTACGAGCAGTACTTC
CDR3 protein: CASSLQGSLRPYEQYF
clone size: few
V gene: TRBV5-1
J gene: TRBJ2-7
D gene: .

CDR3 DNA: TGTGCCAGCAGCCTCGGACGGGCGAACTATGGCTACACCTTC
CDR3 protein: CASSLGRANYGYTF
clone size: few
V gene: TRBV4-2
J gene: TRBJ1-2
D gene: .

CDR3 DNA: TGTGCCAGCAGCCTTAGCGGGAGGGGTGCCTACGAGCAGTACTTC
CDR3 protein: CASSLSGRGAYEQYF
clone size: .
V gene: TRBV7-2
J gene: TRBJ2-7
D gene: TRBD2

CDR3 DNA: TGTGCTAGCACCTTGGGGGCAGGTAACACTGAAGCTTTCTTT
CDR3 protein: CASTLGAGNTEAFF
clone size: .
V gene: TRBV7-7
J gene: TRBJ1-1
D gene: .

CDR3 DNA: TGTGCCAGTAGTATTTCTAGGGCAGGGGGAAATGAGCAGTTCTTC
CDR3 protein: CASSISRAGGNEQFF
clone size: .
V gene: TRBV19
J gene: TRBJ2-1
D gene: TRBD1

CDR3 DNA: TGTGCCAGCACTCCCACCGGGACCATCTCTGGAAACACCATATATTTT
CDR3 protein: CASTPTGTISGNTIYF
clone size: many
V gene: TRBV9
J gene: TRBJ1-3
D gene: .

CDR3 DNA: TGCGCCAGCAGCTTGACAAGCCAAGAGACCCAGTACTTC
CDR3 protein: CASSLTSQETQYF
clone size: .
V gene: TRBV5-1
J gene: TRBJ2-5
D gene: .

CDR3 DNA: TGTGCCAGCTCACCAAGGTCAGAGACCCAGTACTTC
CDR3 protein: CASSPRSETQYF
clone size: few
V gene: TRBV18
J gene: TRBJ2-5
D gene: .

CDR3 DNA: TGTGCCAGTAGTATGAGACAGGCTGGTGGCTACACCTTC
CDR3 protein: CASSMRQAGGYTF
clone size: .
V gene: TRBV19
J gene: TRBJ1-2
D gene: .

CDR3 DNA: TGTGCCAGCAGTGAGTGGCGAGAGTTGAATACGCAGTATTTT
CDR3 protein: CASSEWRELNTQYF
clone size: .
V gene: TRBV2
J gene: TRBJ2-3
D gene: .

CDR3 DNA: TGCGCCAGCAGCCAATCGCGGCACGGGGGGCTCTACGAGCAGTACTTC
CDR3 protein: CASSQSRHGGLYEQYF
clone size: .
V gene: TRBV5-1
J gene: TRBJ2-7
D gene: .

CDR3 DNA: TGCAGCTCCAACTCCCGCCTGGATGTCAATGAGCAGTTCTTC
CDR3 protein: CSSNSRLDVNEQFF
clone size: few
V gene: TRBV29-1
J gene: TRBJ2-1
D gene: .

CDR3 DNA: TGTGCCAGCAGCTTTGATCTAGCAATAGATACGCAGTATTTT
CDR3 protein: CASSFDLAIDTQYF
clone size: once
V gene: TRBV11-2
J gene: TRBJ2-3
D gene: .

CDR3 DNA: TGTGCCAGCGTGGGGGCCTTCACTGAAGCTTTCTTT
CDR3 protein: CASVGAFTEAFF
clone size: .
V gene: TRBV28
J gene: TRBJ1-1
D gene: .

CDR3 DNA: TGTGCCAGCACCCCGGGCAGGGGTTACAATGAGCAGTTCTTC
CDR3 protein: CASTPGRGYNEQFF
clone size: .
V gene: TRBV6-5
J gene: TRBJ2-1
D gene: .

CDR3 DNA: TGTGCCAGCAGCTGGGGGACAGGGAGGAATGAGCAGTTCTTC
CDR3 protein: CASSWGTGRNEQFF
clone size: .
V gene: TRBV5-8
J gene: TRBJ2-1
D gene: TRBD1

CDR3 DNA: TGTGCCAGCTCACCGCGACAGGTCAACACCGGGGAGCTGTTTTTT
CDR3 protein: CASSPRQVNTGELFF
clone size: .
V gene: TRBV18
J gene: TRBJ2-2
D gene: .

CDR3 DNA: TGTGCCACCAGCAGAGCCCCCGGGACGGATGGAAACACCATATATTTT
CDR3 protein: CATSRAPGTDGNTIYF
clone size: .
V gene: TRBV15
J gene: TRBJ1-3
D gene: .

CDR3 DNA: TGCGCCAGCAGCCTAAGGGTCCTAGCGGTGACTCTCTCCCGTTCGGGAGATACGCAGTATTTT
CDR3 protein: CASSLRVLAVTLSRSGDTQYF
clone size: .
V gene: TRBV4-1
J gene: TRBJ2-3
D gene: TRBD2

CDR3 DNA: TGCGCCAGCAGCTACGACAGGGATCAGCCCCAGCATTTT
CDR3 protein: CASSYDRDQPQHF
clone size: few
V gene: TRBV5-1
J gene: TRBJ1-5
D gene: TRBD1

CDR3 DNA: TGTGCCAGCAGCTTAAACGGCGGGAGGACCAACAATGAGCAGTTCTTC
CDR3 protein: CASSLNGGRTNNEQFF
clone size: few
V gene: TRBV7-2
J gene: TRBJ2-1
D gene: TRBD2

CDR3 DNA: TGTGCCAGTAGTACAGGGGACAGTCCGGCCAATGAGCAGTTCTTC
CDR3 protein: CASSTGDSPANEQFF
clone size: .
V gene: TRBV19
J gene: TRBJ2-1
D gene: TRBD1

CDR3 DNA: TGTGCCAGCAGCGTAGGTGGCGGCTTAAGCTCTGGGGCCAACGTCCTGACTTTC
CDR3 protein: CASSVGGGLSSGANVLTF
clone size: .
V gene: TRBV9
J gene: TRBJ2-6
D gene: .

CDR3 DNA: TGTGCCAGCAGCTTAATTGGCAATGAGCAGTTCTTC
CDR3 protein: CASSLIGNEQFF
clone size: .
V gene: TRBV7-9
J gene: TRBJ2-1
D gene: .

CDR3 DNA: TGTGCCAGCAGCTTAGTAGGTCGCGGGATTGTAGATACGCAGTATTTT
CDR3 protein: CASSLVGRGIVDTQYF
clone size: .
V gene: TRBV7-9
J gene: TRBJ2-3
D gene: .

CDR3 DNA: TGTGCCAGCAGCTTGGGACTAGCGGGGATGGCAGATACGCAGTATTTT
CDR3 protein: CASSLGLAGMADTQYF
clone size: few
V gene: TRBV5-8
J gene: TRBJ2-3
D gene: TRBD2

CDR3 DNA: TGTGCCAGCAGTTTAGGTTTCGGGCCGAGAAACTACGAGCAGTACTTC
CDR3 protein: CASSLGFGPRNYEQYF
clone size: .
V gene: TRBV28
J gene: TRBJ2-7
D gene: .

CDR3 DNA: TGTGCCAGCTCACCACAAGTTGGTGCCTATGGCTACACCTTC
CDR3 protein: CASSPQVGAYGYTF
clone size: .
V gene: TRBV18
J gene: TRBJ1-2
D gene: .

CDR3 DNA: TGTGCCAGCAGCGTACCTGGGGTTATGAACACTGAAGCTTTCTTT
CDR3 protein: CASSVPGVMNTEAFF
clone size: few
V gene: TRBV11-2
J gene: TRBJ1-1
D gene: .

CDR3 DNA: TGCGCCAGCAGCGCATTACAGGGGTACGAGCAGTACTTC
CDR3 protein: CASSALQGYEQYF
clone size: .
V gene: TRBV5-1
J gene: TRBJ2-7
D gene: TRBD1

CDR3 DNA: TGTGCCAGCAGCCAATTCGGTGACAGGACTAACTACGAGCAGTACTTC
CDR3 protein: CASSQFGDRTNYEQYF
clone size: .
V gene: TRBV4-2
J gene: TRBJ2-7
D gene: .

CDR3 DNA: TGTGCCAGCAGCCAAGATCCTTTGAGCGGGAGGGCCCTCTACGAGCAGTACTTC
CDR3 protein: CASSQDPLSGRALYEQYF
clone size: .
V gene: TRBV14
J gene: TRBJ2-7
D gene: TRBD2

CDR3 DNA: TGTGCCAGCAGCTTAGTGCGGGGGAAGGGCAATGAGCAGTTCTTC
CDR3 protein: CASSLVRGKGNEQFF
clone size: few
V gene: TRBV11-2
J gene: TRBJ2-1
D gene: TRBD2

CDR3 DNA: TGCGCCAGCAGCCCAACTAGCGGGGCACCCTACGAGCAGTACTTC
CDR3 protein: CASSPTSGAPYEQYF
clone size: few
V gene: TRBV4-3
J gene: TRBJ2-7
D gene: TRBD2

CDR3 DNA: TGTGCCAGCAGCTCCCAAGGGGGGACTGAAGCTTTCTTT
CDR3 protein: CASSSQGGTEAFF
clone size: .
V gene: TRBV7-3
J gene: TRBJ1-1
D gene: .

CDR3 DNA: TGTGCCAGCAGCTCGCCGAGGCGGGCTACTACTTACAATGAGCAGTTCTTC
CDR3 protein: CASSSPRRATTYNEQFF
clone size: few
V gene: TRBV7-6
J gene: TRBJ2-1
D gene: .

CDR3 DNA: TGCAGTGCTAGCCGCACTGAAGCTTTCTTT
CDR3 protein: CSASRTEAFF
clone size: few
V gene: TRBV20-1
J gene: TRBJ1-1
D gene: .

CDR3 DNA: TGTGCCAGCAGGCCCGGCCTAGCGGGAATCAATGAGCAGTTCTTC
CDR3 protein: CASRPGLAGINEQFF
clone size: few
V gene: TRBV28
J gene: TRBJ2-1
D gene: TRBD2

CDR3 DNA: TGTGCCAGCAGCTTAGGCGGACAGGATGGGGCACTGTTTTTT
CDR3 protein: CASSLGGQDGALFF
clone size: .
V gene: TRBV7-3
J gene: TRBJ2-2
D gene: TRBD1

CDR3 DNA: TGCGCCAGCAGCCAACTAGGCGGGAGGGACAATGAGCAGTTCTTC
CDR3 protein: CASSQLGGRDNEQFF
clone size: .
V gene: TRBV4-1
J gene: TRBJ2-1
D gene: TRBD2

CDR3 DNA: TGTGCCAGCAGTTGGGGGGACAACATTCAGTACTTC
CDR3 protein: CASSWGDNIQYF
clone size: many
V gene: TRBV28
J gene: TRBJ2-4
D gene: .

CDR3 DNA: TGTGCCATCAGGGGGGGGAATGAGCAGTTCTTC
CDR3 protein: CAIRGGNEQFF
clone size: few
V gene: TRBV10-3
J gene: TRBJ2-1
D gene: TRBD2

CDR3 DNA: TGTGCCAGCAGCTTAAAGGGGTTGAGGGGGCTGGATGAAAAACTGTTTTTT
CDR3 protein: CASSLKGLRGLDEKLFF
clone size: .
V gene: TRBV7-8
J gene: TRBJ1-4
D gene: TRBD1

CDR3 DNA: TGTGCCAGCAGTCGAAAGACCGGGACTAGCGGGAGTCGACAGTATTTT
CDR3 protein: CASSRKTGTSGSRQYF
clone size: few
V gene: TRBV7-9
J gene: TRBJ2-3
D gene: TRBD2

CDR3 DNA: TGTGCCAGTAGTATAGACGTAGCGGGACGCTACAATGAGCAGTTCTTC
CDR3 protein: CASSIDVAGRYNEQFF
clone size: few
V gene: TRBV19
J gene: TRBJ2-1
D gene: TRBD2

CDR3 DNA: TGTGCCATCAGTGGGGGTCGGACTACTAACAATGAGCAGTTCTTC
CDR3 protein: CAISGGRTTNNEQFF
clone size: .
V gene: TRBV10-3
J gene: TRBJ2-1
D gene: .

CDR3 DNA: TGTGCCAGCAGCTTACGGGCCGCAGGATACAATGAGCAGTTCTTC
CDR3 protein: CASSLRAAGYNEQFF
clone size: .
V gene: TRBV7-2
J gene: TRBJ2-1
D gene: .

CDR3 DNA: TGTGCCACCTATTCCAATTCTGGAAACACCATATATTTT
CDR3 protein: CATYSNSGNTIYF
clone size: few
V gene: TRBV10-3
J gene: TRBJ1-3
D gene: .

CDR3 DNA: TGTGCCAGCAGCCAAGACTATACGCAGCCCCAGCATTTT
CDR3 protein: CASSQDYTQPQHF
clone size: few
V gene: TRBV4-2
J gene: TRBJ1-5
D gene: .

CDR3 DNA: TGTGCCAGTAGTAAACCGACAGTCAACACCGGGGAGCTGTTTTTT
CDR3 protein: CASSKPTVNTGELFF
clone size: .
V gene: TRBV19
J gene: TRBJ2-2
D gene: .

CDR3 DNA: TGTGCCAGCAGCTTGGTTGGGAATTCCGAAAAACTGTTTTTT
CDR3 protein: CASSLVGNSEKLFF
clone size: .
V gene: TRBV5-6
J gene: TRBJ1-4
D gene: .

CDR3 DNA: TGTGCCAGCAGCTTGGCGTTCGAAGAGACCCAGTACTTC
CDR3 protein: CASSLAFEETQYF
clone size: .
V gene: TRBV5-5
J gene: TRBJ2-5
D gene: .

CDR3 DNA: TGTGCCAGCAGCGTAGGACATTCGTTATTGGTCAATGAGCAGTTCTTC
CDR3 protein: CASSVGHSLLVNEQFF
clone size: .
V gene: TRBV9
J gene: TRBJ2-1
D gene: .

CDR3 DNA: TGTGCCAGCAGTGGTTGGAGTGGGGCCGACAATGAGCAGTTCTTC
CDR3 protein: CASSGWSGADNEQFF
clone size: .
V gene: TRBV2
J gene: TRBJ2-1
D gene: .

CDR3 DNA: TGTGCCAGCAGTTCCAGGACTTATGGCTACACCTTC
CDR3 protein: CASSSRTYGYTF
clone size: .
V gene: TRBV28
J gene: TRBJ1-2
D gene: .

CDR3 DNA: TGCGCCAGCAGCGATTACAGGAGAGCTGAAGCTTTCTTT
CDR3 protein: CASSDYRRAEAFF
clone size: .
V gene: TRBV5-1
J gene: TRBJ1-1
D gene: .